This TCR beta chain was obtained from a study of cytomegalovirus exposure and HLA in healthy donors. Findings and caveats of the study: Compared with the approximately 680-donor mean, an Asian-associated ancestry cluster reportedly had fewer N-insertions, according to a later analysis. Presence/absence analyses assumed roughly uniform sequencing depth across donors.

This clone was found a few times. The antigen is unknown. A multiplex PCR was run with 60 Vbeta primers and 13 Jbeta primers. This table comes from immunoSEQ multiplex PCR, and its TCRdb copy is limited to in-frame clones, with some not included. The table lists under 200,000 clones, 60% to 85% of them singletons, with roughly 7.3% in the top ten. Germline loops: CDR1 SGHRS, CDR2 YFSETQ. V gave up 1 base and J gave up 1 base, with 8 bases separating them. The CDR3 contains 14 residues. The receptor's source is a male donor in good health and CMV-seropositive. The chain uses TRBV5-1 and TRBJ1-1; no definite D call. Sample: PBMCs. The CDR3 DNA follows: TGCGCCAGCAGCTTGACGGCGGGGAACACTGAAGCTTTCTTT. Residues: CASSLTAGNTEAFF. Complete variable domain (other parts from reference TRBV5-1 and TRBJ1-1): KAGVTQTPRYLIKTRGQQVTLSCSPISGHRSVSWYQQTPGQGLQFLFEYFSETQRNKGNFPGRFSGRQFSNSRSEMNVSTLELGDSALYLCASSLTAGNTEAFFGQGTRLTVV.